The 28 T cell receptor beta chains below come from one sample, sequenced in a study of T cell responses to AZD1222 COVID-19 vaccine. Sequenced by immunoSEQ multiplex PCR; TCRdb stores in-frame clones only, minus some. The sample holds 180,000 or so clones, about 91% seen once. Sequences were derived from peripheral blood, sampled 28 days after the second AZD1222 dose. All receptors derive from an adult who received the AZD1222 COVID-19 vaccine.

The chain joins TRBV4-1 to TRBJ1-5; D is possibly TRBD1 (5 bases). The CDR3 is 16 amino acids. V lost 4 bases and J 2 bases, leaving 15 bases between the germline ends. The germline gives CDR1 MGHRA, CDR2 YSYEKL. CDR3 region: CASSPGAARGNQPQHF. The CDR3 bases are TGCGCCAGCAGCCCCGGGGCCGCCCGAGGCAATCAGCCCCAGCATTTT.

This chain joins TRBV19 and TRBJ2-2; D gene ambiguous. CDR1 and CDR2 (germline): LNHDA, SQIVND (reference sequence). The CDR3 is 13 amino acids. The V end lost 3 bases, the J end lost 6 bases, and 8 bases lay between the germline ends. In nucleotides, the CDR3 is TGTGCCAGTAGTATGCTGGCGCCCGGGGAGCTGTTTTTT. As protein: CASSMLAPGELFF.

The chain recombines TRBV27 with TRBJ2-3, with unresolved D. The ends were cut back, 4 bases at V and 4 bases at J, with 12 bases in the middle. The CDR3 is 14 amino acids. The germline V gene has CDR1 MNHEY and CDR2 SMNVEV (reference sequence). The CDR3 spells CASSYPNRADTQYF. CDR3 nucleotide sequence: TGTGCCAGCAGTTACCCGAATCGGGCAGATACGCAGTATTTT.

The chain joins TRBV5-6 to TRBJ2-7, with a weak D call TRBD1 (6 bases). Germline V lookup: CDR1 SGHDT, CDR2 YYEEEE. The ends were cut back, 0 bases at V and 7 bases at J, with 14 bases in the middle. This CDR3 comprises 14 residues. CDR3 loop: CASSLVTGSGEQYF. The CDR3 DNA reads as TGTGCCAGCAGCTTGGTCACAGGGTCGGGGGAGCAGTACTTC.

The chain is built from TRBV30 and TRBJ2-1; no clear D. Germline V gives CDR1 GTSNPN, CDR2 SVGIG (reference sequence). Between the trimmed V and J ends, which lost 2 bases and 8 bases, there was a span of 16 bases. The CDR3 is 14 amino acids. DNA for the CDR3: TGTGCCTGGAGTCCTGGCGTGGGCGAGGATGAGCAGTTCTTC. Amino acid sequence: CAWSPGVGEDEQFF.

The chain is built from TRBV6-5 and TRBJ1-3; D not certain. Germline loops: CDR1 MNHEY, CDR2 SVGAGI. This CDR3 is built from 15 residues. Trimming left V 0 bases short and J 0 bases short, with 6 bases between. The CDR3 DNA follows: TGTGCCAGCAGTTACTCCAGCCTCTCTGGAAACACCATATATTTT. Translating it yields CASSYSSLSGNTIYF.

This sequence joins TRBV5-6 and TRBJ2-7; 11 bases match TRBD2. This CDR3 comprises 15 residues. The ends lost 3 bases at V and 4 bases at J; junction bases unmatched: 6. Per the germline V gene, CDR1 is SGHDT and CDR2 is YYEEEE. CDR3 protein: CASSSRLAGFYEQYF. CDR3 coding DNA: TGTGCCAGCAGCTCTAGACTAGCGGGGTTTTACGAGCAGTACTTC.

This sequence joins TRBV7-2 and TRBJ2-1; D possibly corresponds to TRBD2 (7 bases). Trimming removed 5 bases from V and 5 bases from J, with 22 bases in between. CDR3 length equals 17 residues. Germline CDR1 reads SGHTA; CDR2 reads FQGNSA. In nucleotides, the CDR3 is TGTGCCAGCAGCCCCCTCGGGTTTGCGGGGGCCCACAATGAGCAGTTCTTC. It specifies CASSPLGFAGAHNEQFF. Supplemented by reference TRBV7-2 and TRBJ2-1, the full variable domain reads GAGVSQSPSNKVTEKGKDVELRCDPISGHTALYWYRQSLGQGLEFLIYFQGNSAPDKSGLPSDRFSAERTGGSVSTLTIQRTQQEDSAVYLCASSPLGFAGAHNEQFFGPGTRLTVL.

Turning to this clone: Other DNA sequences of this sample code for an identical CDR3. The chain uses TRBV12-3 or TRBV12-4 and TRBJ2-7; 8 bases are shared with TRBD1. CDR3 length: 13 amino acids. The trim removed 3 bases at V and 3 bases at J, leaving 1 base unmatched. The CDR3: CASSFTGGYEQYF. Written as DNA, the CDR3 is TGTGCCAGCAGTTTTACAGGGGGCTACGAGCAGTACTTC.

V is TRBV2 and J is TRBJ2-1; D is uncertain. Germline V gives CDR1 SNHLY, CDR2 FYNNEI. This CDR3 is built from 14 residues. The ends were cut back, 4 bases at V and 4 bases at J, with 11 bases in the middle. CDR3 sequence reads: CASSVEAIYNEQFF. The CDR3 region has the DNA TGTGCCAGCAGTGTAGAGGCTATTTACAATGAGCAGTTCTTC.

CDR3 bases: TGTGCCAGCAGCTTGGGGGGGACCACTGAAGCTTTCTTT. Amino acid sequence: CASSLGGTTEAFF. This chain uses TRBV5-4 with TRBJ1-1, with D possibly matching TRBD1 (5 bases). The CDR3 is 13 amino acids. Germline CDR1 and CDR2: SGHNT and YYREEE (reference sequence). Trimming took 0 bases from V and 4 from J, leaving 7 bases between them.

The rearrangement links TRBV23-1 to TRBJ1-3; no reliable D call. TRBV23-1 is annotated as an ORF whose role is uncertain. This CDR3 region has 16 residues. V lost 7 bases, J lost 1 base, and 17 bases lay in between. CDR3: CASTPGLWGSGNTIYF. CDR3 in DNA: TGCGCCAGCACCCCGGGCCTCTGGGGTTCTGGAAACACCATATATTTT.

This chain joins TRBV2 and TRBJ2-7; D gene uncertain. Per the germline V gene, CDR1 is SNHLY and CDR2 is FYNNEI. CDR3 length: 11 amino acids. The germline V and J ends were trimmed by 6 bases and 2 bases, with 5 bases remaining between them. The CDR3 region has the DNA TGTGCCAGCAGCGCCCCCTACGAGCAGTACTTC. It specifies CASSAPYEQYF. Full variable domain (rest looked up from reference TRBV2 and TRBJ2-7): EPEVTQTPSHQVTQMGQEVILRCVPISNHLYFYWYRQILGQKVEFLVSFYNNEISEKSEIFDDQFSVERPDGSNFTLKIRSTKLEDSAMYFCASSAPYEQYFGPGTRLTVT.

The chain recombines TRBV5-4 with TRBJ1-1; weak D call: TRBD1 (6 bases). V was clipped by 0 bases and J by 1 base, with 10 bases between them. CDR1 and CDR2 from the germline V gene are SGHNT and YYREEE (reference sequence). CDR3 size: 15 residues. This chain's CDR3 is CASSLDTGANTEAFF. The DNA of the CDR3 is TGTGCCAGCAGCTTGGATACGGGGGCGAACACTGAAGCTTTCTTT.

Written as DNA, the CDR3 is TGTGCCTGGAGTGTGTTTTCAGGGAGGACTGAAGCTTTCTTT. Its protein is CAWSVFSGRTEAFF. V and J are TRBV30 and TRBJ1-1, with D possibly TRBD1 on 5 matching bases. From germline, CDR1 is GTSNPN and CDR2 SVGIG (reference sequence). The CDR3 is 14 residues long. V was shortened by 0 bases and J by 5 bases, with 13 bases between the two germline ends.

J is TRBJ2-3 and V is TRBV3-1 (or the pseudogene TRBV3-2); the D gene is possibly TRBD2 (7 bases). The CDR3 covers 15 residues. Germline CDR1 reads LGHDT; CDR2 reads YNNKEL (reference sequence). V lost 2 bases and J lost 2, with 11 bases in between. The CDR3 DNA reads as TGTGCCAGCAGCCAACGGGGGGCCCACACAGATACGCAGTATTTT. It specifies CASSQRGAHTDTQYF.

CDR3 residues: CASSPESGGTDTQYF. CDR3 DNA sequence: TGTGCCAGCAGCCCGGAGAGCGGGGGCACAGATACGCAGTATTTT. This sequence joins TRBV5-4 and TRBJ2-3; TRBD2 aligns across 7 bases. CDR3 size: 15 residues. In germline, CDR1 is SGHNT, CDR2 YYREEE (reference sequence). V dropped 4 bases and J dropped 1; count of bases not matched to a gene: 6.

The gene calls are TRBV9 and TRBJ1-1, with TRBD1 identical over 7 bases. In germline, CDR1 is SGDLS, CDR2 YYNGEE. The CDR3 is 17 amino acids. Losses at the gene ends were 0 bases for V and 1 base for J; bases not matched to a gene: 9. The CDR3 here is CASSVAEEGAGNTEAFF. CDR3 bases: TGTGCCAGCAGCGTAGCTGAGGAGGGGGCGGGGAACACTGAAGCTTTCTTT.

This sequence joins TRBV18 and TRBJ1-2, with 7 positions matching TRBD1. Trimming took 3 bases from V and 6 from J; bases not matched to a gene: 4. The CDR3 length is 13 residues. Germline CDR1 and CDR2: KGHSH and LQKENI. The CDR3 nucleotides are TGTGCCAGCTCACCTTCTCAGGGGGATGGCTACACCTTC. Protein product: CASSPSQGDGYTF. Together with reference TRBV18 and TRBJ1-2, the CDR3 gives the full variable domain: NAGVMQNPRHLVRRRGQEARLRCSPMKGHSHVYWYRQLPEEGLKFMVYLQKENIIDESGMPKERFSAEFPKEGPSILRIQQVVRGDSAAYFCASSPSQGDGYTFGSGTRLTVV.

The chain uses TRBV28 and TRBJ2-2; D is uncertain. The V gene lost 6 bases and the J gene lost 3 bases, with 8 bases spanning the gap. From germline, CDR1 is MDHEN and CDR2 SYDVKM. The CDR3 totals 13 residues. DNA of the CDR3: TGTGCCAGCAGCTGGACGGACACCGGGGAGCTGTTTTTT. It is translated as CASSWTDTGELFF.

V usage is TRBV10-3 and J usage is TRBJ1-2; 12 nucleotides agree with TRBD1. The CDR3 loop spans 13 amino acids. The germline V gene has CDR1 ENHRY and CDR2 SYGVKD. Germline trimming cut 6 bases from V and 6 bases from J; bases unmatched to any gene: 2. CDR3 sequence reads: CAIRGTGGNGYTF. The CDR3 DNA follows: TGTGCCATCAGAGGGACAGGGGGCAATGGCTACACCTTC.

This chain joins TRBV5-5 and TRBJ1-2; D remains ambiguous. From germline, CDR1 is SGHKS and CDR2 YYEKEE (reference sequence). This CDR3 comprises 14 residues. Trimming removed 0 bases at V and 2 bases at J, with 8 bases between. The CDR3 DNA reads TGTGCCAGCAGCTTGGGGGCGGACAACTATGGCTACACCTTC. Encoded protein: CASSLGADNYGYTF. The full variable domain, rest sourced from reference TRBV5-5 and TRBJ1-2, is DAGVTQSPTHLIKTRGQQVTLRCSPISGHKSVSWYQQVLGQGPQFIFQYYEKEERGRGNFPDRFSARQFPNYSSELNVNALLLGDSALYLCASSLGADNYGYTFGSGTRLTVV.

The V and J genes are TRBV28 and TRBJ1-1; D gene uncertain. Germline V lookup: CDR1 MDHEN, CDR2 SYDVKM. V gave up 5 bases and J gave up 2 bases, with 27 bases separating them. The CDR3 sequence is 19 residues long. CDR3: CASSPPRKGSAGLNTEAFF. CDR3 in DNA: TGTGCCAGCAGTCCACCTCGAAAAGGTAGTGCGGGGTTAAACACTGAAGCTTTCTTT.

The gene calls are TRBV2 and TRBJ2-1; D is unresolved. V was shortened by 9 bases and J by 9 bases, with 18 bases between the two germline ends. In germline, CDR1 is SNHLY, CDR2 FYNNEI. The CDR3 runs to 13 residues. CDR3 residues: CASRRSTDPEQFF. The CDR3 DNA sequence: TGTGCCAGTCGAAGGTCGACTGATCCTGAGCAGTTCTTC. The full variable domain, in which reference TRBV2 and TRBJ2-1 provide the parts outside the CDR3, is EPEVTQTPSHQVTQMGQEVILRCVPISNHLYFYWYRQILGQKVEFLVSFYNNEISEKSEIFDDQFSVERPDGSNFTLKIRSTKLEDSAMYFCASRRSTDPEQFFGPGTRLTVL.

V usage is TRBV12-3 or TRBV12-4 and J usage is TRBJ2-7; TRBD2 matches 10 bases. Trimming removed 4 bases from V and 5 bases from J; junction bases left unmatched: 2. The CDR3 contains 13 residues. CDR3 loop: CASSWLAGDEQYF. DNA of the CDR3: TGTGCCAGCAGTTGGCTAGCGGGAGACGAGCAGTACTTC.

This chain links TRBV5-4 with TRBJ1-1, with D maybe TRBD1 (5 bases). The V end lost 4 bases, the J end lost 8 bases, and 12 bases lay between the germline ends. CDR3 length: 12 amino acids. The germline gives CDR1 SGHNT, CDR2 YYREEE (reference sequence). The CDR3, as DNA: TGTGCCAGCAGCGTGGGGGGTGGGGAAGCTTTCTTT. Protein sequence: CASSVGGGEAFF.

The chain employs TRBV6-4 and TRBJ2-7; 7 positions match TRBD2. CDR1 and CDR2 from the germline V gene are MRHNA and SNTAGT. Trimming took 2 bases from V and 0 from J; bases not matched to a gene: 10. The CDR3 is 17 amino acids. CDR3 sequence (DNA): TGTGCCAGCAGTGACACTGGGCTAGCGGCTCCCTCCTACGAGCAGTACTTC. It is translated as CASSDTGLAAPSYEQYF.

The chain is built from TRBV19 and TRBJ1-5; D is undetermined. Germline V gene data show CDR1 as LNHDA and CDR2 as SQIVND (reference sequence). V was shortened by 3 bases and J by 4 bases, with 7 bases between the two germline ends. The length of the CDR3 is 13 residues. The CDR3 DNA follows: TGTGCCAGTAGTATTCTGGCTAATCAGCCCCAGCATTTT. It translates to CASSILANQPQHF.